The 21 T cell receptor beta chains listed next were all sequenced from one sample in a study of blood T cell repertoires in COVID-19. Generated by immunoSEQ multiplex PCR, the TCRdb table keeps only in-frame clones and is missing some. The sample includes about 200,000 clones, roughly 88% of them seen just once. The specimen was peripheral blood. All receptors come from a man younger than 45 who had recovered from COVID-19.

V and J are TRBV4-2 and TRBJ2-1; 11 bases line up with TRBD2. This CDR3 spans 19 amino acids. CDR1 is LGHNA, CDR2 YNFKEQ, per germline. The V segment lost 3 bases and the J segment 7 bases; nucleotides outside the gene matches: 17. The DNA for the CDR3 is TGTGCCAGCAGCCAGGGCCTAGCGGGGGGCGCCCCAGGGGGTAATGAGCAGTTCTTC. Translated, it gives CASSQGLAGGAPGGNEQFF.

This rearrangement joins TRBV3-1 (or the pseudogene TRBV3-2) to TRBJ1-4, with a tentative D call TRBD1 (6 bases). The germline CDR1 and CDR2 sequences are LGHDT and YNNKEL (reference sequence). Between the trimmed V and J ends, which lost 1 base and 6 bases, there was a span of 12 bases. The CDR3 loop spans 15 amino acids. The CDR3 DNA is TGTGCCAGCAGCCAAGTGGGGGGGCCAGATGAAAAACTGTTTTTT. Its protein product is CASSQVGGPDEKLFF.

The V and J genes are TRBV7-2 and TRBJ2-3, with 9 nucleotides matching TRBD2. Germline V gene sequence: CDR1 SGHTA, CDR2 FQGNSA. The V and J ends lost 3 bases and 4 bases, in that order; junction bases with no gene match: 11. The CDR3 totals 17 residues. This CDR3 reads CASSFRLAGEGADTQYF. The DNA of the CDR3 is TGTGCCAGCAGCTTTAGATTAGCGGGGGAGGGGGCAGATACGCAGTATTTT. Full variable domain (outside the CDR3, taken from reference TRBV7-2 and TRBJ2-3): GAGVSQSPSNKVTEKGKDVELRCDPISGHTALYWYRQSLGQGLEFLIYFQGNSAPDKSGLPSDRFSAERTGGSVSTLTIQRTQQEDSAVYLCASSFRLAGEGADTQYFGPGTRLTVL.

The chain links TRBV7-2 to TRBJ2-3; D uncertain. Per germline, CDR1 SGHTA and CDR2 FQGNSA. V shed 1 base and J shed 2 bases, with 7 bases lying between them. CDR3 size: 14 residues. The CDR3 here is CASSLVRYTDTQYF. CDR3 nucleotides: TGTGCCAGCAGCTTAGTCAGGTACACAGATACGCAGTATTTT.

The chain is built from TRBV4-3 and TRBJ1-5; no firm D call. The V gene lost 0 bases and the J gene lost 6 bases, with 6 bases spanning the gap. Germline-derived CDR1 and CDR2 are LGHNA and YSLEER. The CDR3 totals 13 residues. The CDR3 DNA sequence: TGCGCCAGCAGCCAAGACATCCCTCAGCCCCAGCATTTT. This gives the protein CASSQDIPQPQHF.

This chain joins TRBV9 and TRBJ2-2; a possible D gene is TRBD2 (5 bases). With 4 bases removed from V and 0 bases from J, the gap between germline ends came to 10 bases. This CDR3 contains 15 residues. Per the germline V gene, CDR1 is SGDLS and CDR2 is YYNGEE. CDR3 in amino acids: CASSPGITNTGELFF. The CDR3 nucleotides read TGTGCCAGCAGCCCCGGGATAACGAACACCGGGGAGCTGTTTTTT.

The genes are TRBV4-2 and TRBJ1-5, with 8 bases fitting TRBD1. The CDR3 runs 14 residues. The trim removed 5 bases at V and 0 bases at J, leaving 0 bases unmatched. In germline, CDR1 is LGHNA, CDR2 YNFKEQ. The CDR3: CASSGTGSNQPQHF. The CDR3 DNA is TGTGCCAGCAGCGGGACAGGTAGCAATCAGCCCCAGCATTTT.

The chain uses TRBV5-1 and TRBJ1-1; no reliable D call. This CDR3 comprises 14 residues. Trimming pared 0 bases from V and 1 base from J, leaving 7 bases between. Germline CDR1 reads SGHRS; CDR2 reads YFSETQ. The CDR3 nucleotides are TGCGCCAGCAGCTTGGTTGAGGGGAACACTGAAGCTTTCTTT. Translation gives CASSLVEGNTEAFF.

CDR3 bases: TGTGCCAGCTCCCCGGTGGAGGCGAATTCACCCCTCCACTTT. This sequence encodes CASSPVEANSPLHF. The genes are TRBV18 and TRBJ1-6; D is undetermined. V was pared by 6 bases and J by 7 bases, with 13 bases between. The CDR3 sequence is 14 residues long. Germline CDR1 KGHSH, CDR2 LQKENI.

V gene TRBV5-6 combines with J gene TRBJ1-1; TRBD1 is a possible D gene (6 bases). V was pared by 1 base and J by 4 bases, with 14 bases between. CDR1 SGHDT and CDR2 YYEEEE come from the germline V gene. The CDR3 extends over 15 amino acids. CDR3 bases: TGTGCCAGCAGCTTGTTAACAGGGCTGGGCACTGAAGCTTTCTTT. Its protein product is CASSLLTGLGTEAFF.

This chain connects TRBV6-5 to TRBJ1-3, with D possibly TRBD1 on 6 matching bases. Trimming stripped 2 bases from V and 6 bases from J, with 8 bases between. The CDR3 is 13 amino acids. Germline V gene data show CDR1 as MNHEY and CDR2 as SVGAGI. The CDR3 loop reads CASSYEGVNTIYF. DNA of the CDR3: TGTGCCAGCAGTTACGAGGGGGTAAACACCATATATTTT.

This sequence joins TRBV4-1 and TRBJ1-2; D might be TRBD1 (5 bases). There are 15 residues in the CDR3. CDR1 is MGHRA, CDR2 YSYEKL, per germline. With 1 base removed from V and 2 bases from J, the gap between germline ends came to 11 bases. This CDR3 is CASSQVGRANYGYTF. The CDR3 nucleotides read TGCGCCAGCAGCCAAGTAGGCAGGGCCAACTATGGCTACACCTTC.

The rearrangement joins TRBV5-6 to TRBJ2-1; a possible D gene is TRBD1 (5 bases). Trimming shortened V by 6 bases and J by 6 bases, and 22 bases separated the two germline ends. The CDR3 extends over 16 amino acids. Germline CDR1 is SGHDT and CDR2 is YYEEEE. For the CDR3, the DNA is TGTGCCAGCACCCCGGCCAGACAGCGCAATCCCAATGAGCAGTTCTTC. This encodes CASTPARQRNPNEQFF.

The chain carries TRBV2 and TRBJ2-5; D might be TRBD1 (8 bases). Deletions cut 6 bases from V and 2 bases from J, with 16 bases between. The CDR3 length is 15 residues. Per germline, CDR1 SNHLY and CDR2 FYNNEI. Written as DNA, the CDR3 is TGTGCCAGCAGCGTCGACAGGGGAGGGCAAGAGACCCAGTACTTC. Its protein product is CASSVDRGGQETQYF.

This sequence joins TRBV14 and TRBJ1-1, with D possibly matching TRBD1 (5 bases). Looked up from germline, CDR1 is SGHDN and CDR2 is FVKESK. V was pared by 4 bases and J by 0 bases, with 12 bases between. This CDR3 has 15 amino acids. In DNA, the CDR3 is TGTGCCAGCAGCCGTAGACAGTACATGAACACTGAAGCTTTCTTT. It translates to CASSRRQYMNTEAFF.

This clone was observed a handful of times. CDR3 region: CASSRPGLAWEITDTQYF. CDR3 nucleotides: TGTGCCAGCAGCCGACCCGGACTAGCTTGGGAAATCACAGATACGCAGTATTTT. This chain connects TRBV6-6 to TRBJ2-3; 8 bases are shared with TRBD2. Germline-derived CDR1 and CDR2 are MNHNY and SVGAGI (reference sequence). CDR3 size: 18 residues. The V gene end was trimmed by 6 bases and the J gene end by 2 bases; junction bases not matched to a gene: 16.

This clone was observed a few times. CDR3 sequence reads: CASSKTGGRETQYF. The CDR3 DNA sequence: TGTGCCAGCAGCAAAACGGGGGGCCGGGAGACCCAGTACTTC. The chain uses TRBV6-5 and TRBJ2-5, with a tentative D call TRBD2 (7 bases). The CDR3 is 14 amino acids. Between the trimmed V and J ends, which lost 6 bases and 5 bases, there was a span of 16 bases. Germline CDR1 reads MNHEY; CDR2 reads SVGAGI.

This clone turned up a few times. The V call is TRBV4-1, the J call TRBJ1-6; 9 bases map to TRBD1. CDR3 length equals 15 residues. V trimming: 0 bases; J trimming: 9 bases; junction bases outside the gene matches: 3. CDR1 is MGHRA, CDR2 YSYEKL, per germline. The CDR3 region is CASSQDRDRASPLHF. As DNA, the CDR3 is TGCGCCAGCAGCCAAGATCGGGACAGGGCTTCACCCCTCCACTTT.

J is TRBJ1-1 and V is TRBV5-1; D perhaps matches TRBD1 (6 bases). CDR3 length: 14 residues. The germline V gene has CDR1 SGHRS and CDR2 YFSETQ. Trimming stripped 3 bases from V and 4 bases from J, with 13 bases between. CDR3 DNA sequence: TGCGCCAGCAGCTCTACACAGGGTACCACTGAAGCTTTCTTT. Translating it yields CASSSTQGTTEAFF.

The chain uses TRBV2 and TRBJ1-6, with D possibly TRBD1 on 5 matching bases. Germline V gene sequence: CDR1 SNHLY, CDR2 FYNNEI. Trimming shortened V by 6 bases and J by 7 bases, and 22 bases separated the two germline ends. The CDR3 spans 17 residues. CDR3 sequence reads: CASSSRDSGRGNSPLHF. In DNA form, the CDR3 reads TGTGCCAGCAGCTCCCGGGACTCTGGTAGGGGAAATTCACCCCTCCACTTT. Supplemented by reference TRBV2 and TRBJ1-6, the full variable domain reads EPEVTQTPSHQVTQMGQEVILRCVPISNHLYFYWYRQILGQKVEFLVSFYNNEISEKSEIFDDQFSVERPDGSNFTLKIRSTKLEDSAMYFCASSSRDSGRGNSPLHFGNGTRLTVT.

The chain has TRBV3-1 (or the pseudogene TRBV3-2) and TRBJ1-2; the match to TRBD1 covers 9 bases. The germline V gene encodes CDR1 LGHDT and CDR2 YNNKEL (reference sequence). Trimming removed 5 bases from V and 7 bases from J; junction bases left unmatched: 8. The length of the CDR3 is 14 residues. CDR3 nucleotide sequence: TGTGCCAGCAGCACAAGTTGGGACAGGGCTGGCTACACCTTC. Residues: CASSTSWDRAGYTF.